The subject of this entry is one T cell receptor (beta chain). The CDR3 runs 17 residues. The V and J ends lost 6 bases and 7 bases, in that order; junction bases with no gene match: 11. Germline V CDR1 and CDR2: SEHNR, FQNEAQ (reference sequence). This sample was included in a study of blood T cell repertoires in COVID-19. Study as a whole: Researchers got acute and convalescent COVID-19 samples from the United States, Italy and Spain. The cDNA or gDNA used as material had been derived from T cells, B-cell-depleted T cells, or PBMCs.

Authors' processing steps: Reference gene primer amplification gave estimated nucleated cell counts. The assay was immunoSEQ multiplex PCR, and TCRdb's table has in-frame clones only and misses some. The V and J calls and clone size are taken from that table; D and trimming were inferred from the DNA. Here the sample spans over 50,000 clones, more than 70% being singletons. This TCR was recovered from a man in his 60s with acute or convalescent COVID-19. The chain uses TRBV7-9 and TRBJ2-1; TRBD2 matches at 14 bases. Material: peripheral blood. The CDR3 DNA sequence: TGTGCCAGCAGACAACCCGGACTAGCGGGGGGCAGGAATGAGCAGTTCTTC. Translation gives CASRQPGLAGGRNEQFF.